This T cell receptor (beta chain) was captured by sequencing in a study of spatial heterogeneity in lung cancer. In the study overall: An average of more than ten raw reads was observed per unique TCR and UMI combination. Study-wide points: Blood contained ubiquitous expanded tumor TCRs more at resection than at follow-up.

This clonotype was seen many times. The target antigen is unknown. Time point in this sample: sample taken at primary tumor resection. Sequencing covered unsorted whole RNA taken from tumor, nontumor lung or frozen PBMC. Individual TCR cDNA molecules each bore their own unique molecular identifier. MiXCR, applied by TCRdb to the 5' RACE reads, yields one record per CDR3 protein. Among about 38,000 distinct CDR3 sequences listed, 6.5% to 9% were seen once. Germline V lookup: CDR1 SQVTM, CDR2 ANQGSEA. V trimming: 8 bases; J trimming: 3 bases; junction bases outside the gene matches: 6. There are 14 residues in the CDR3.

The TCR comes from a male donor with early-stage non-small cell lung cancer. The chain has TRBV29-1 and TRBJ2-2; 10 bases align to TRBD2. The material sequenced was PBMCs, taken at surgery. CDR3 nucleotide sequence: TGCAGCACCTCCGGGACTAGCGACACCGGGGAGCTGTTTTTT. Its protein is CSTSGTSDTGELFF.